The entry below describes one T cell receptor (beta chain). Antigen specificity is unknown. The data derive from a study of cytomegalovirus exposure and HLA in healthy donors. Study findings and constraints: Reported performance of the classifier showed diagnosis of cytomegalovirus status with high specificity and sensitivity. The study recorded around 160 TCR beta chains that were cytomegalovirus-associated. TCR beta sequences reportedly predicted most subjects' HLA-A and HLA-B alleles accurately.

Germline V gene lookup returns CDR1 SGHNT and CDR2 YYREEE (reference sequence). V lost 0 bases and J lost 6; bases outside the gene matches: 6. This CDR3 region has 16 residues. The primer mix had 60 Vbeta and 13 Jbeta primers. Clones were read by immunoSEQ multiplex PCR, and TCRdb kept only the in-frame ones, dropping some. The profile shows 110,000 or so clones, around three quarters of them singletons. The sequence was collected from a man in his forties in good health and CMV-seropositive. J is TRBJ1-5 and V is TRBV5-4; 10 bases align to TRBD1. Sequenced material: PBMCs. In DNA form, the CDR3 reads TGTGCCAGCAGCTTGGGGGGACAGGGGATGGGTCAGCCCCAGCATTTT. This encodes CASSLGGQGMGQPQHF.